This T cell receptor (beta chain) was found in a study of T-cell reconstitution after alpha-beta-depleted transplantation in children. Preparation of the TCRbeta library was carried out with unique molecular identifiers. TCRdb ran MiXCR on the PCR reads and lists one entry per CDR3 protein. The sample lists around 700,000 distinct CDR3 sequences, roughly 13% occurring once. This clonotype has a count of ten or more. Its antigen is not known. CDR1 and CDR2 (germline): DFQATT, SNEGSKA (reference sequence). The CDR3 sequence is 12 residues long. The germline V and J ends were trimmed by 6 bases and 4 bases, with 9 bases remaining between them. Study conclusions and caveats: About two months after transplant, alpha-beta T cells reportedly came from several hundred expanded graft clones. Newly produced T cells mostly accounted for T-cell counts and diversity one year post-transplant. For some patients, TCRbeta diversity was high at day 60 because of recipient T cells and thymic progenitors that survived.

This sequence joins TRBV20-1 and TRBJ2-2; TRBD1 might be the D (5 bases). The source of this sequence is a girl aged 2 to 9 with congenital amegakaryocytic thrombocytopenia, due to receive a stem cell transplant. The input for sequencing was PBMCs, taken before TCRalphabeta/CD19-depleted stem cell transplant. The CDR3 is CSAPTVTGELFF. CDR3 bases: TGCAGTGCCCCGACAGTCACCGGGGAGCTGTTTTTT.